This TCR beta chain appears in the sequencing data of a study of control samples from healthy donors and cancer patients. Germline V gene sequence: CDR1 SEHNR, CDR2 FQNEAQ (reference sequence). This CDR3 comprises 13 residues. Trimming cost V 0 bases and J 5 bases, with 4 bases left between them. Produced via immunoSEQ multiplex PCR; TCRdb's table is partial and in-frame only. The sample lists over 200,000 clones, roughly 87% occurring once. The chain links TRBV7-9 to TRBJ1-4; no firm D call. The sequenced material came from PBMCs. This receptor was identified in a woman aged 60-70 years with lung cancer. The CDR3 DNA sequence: TGTGCCAGCAGCTTAGCAGGGAATGAAAAACTGTTTTTT. Translation: CASSLAGNEKLFF.